This T cell receptor beta chain originates from a study of cytomegalovirus exposure and HLA in healthy donors. Study conclusions and caveats: Presence/absence analyses assumed roughly uniform sequencing depth across donors. Analysis performed later found roughly 17,000 TCR beta sequences associated with HLA alleles at 0.05 false discovery rate. In a later analysis, productive TCRs from donors in an Asian-associated ancestry cluster reportedly carried fewer N-insertions than the cohort mean.

The primer mix had 60 Vbeta and 13 Jbeta primers. Sequencing used immunoSEQ multiplex PCR; TCRdb keeps in-frame clones, though not all of them. The sample carries under 200,000 clones, about three quarters recorded once. Worth noting for this clone: What it binds is unknown.

The ends were cut back, 5 bases at V and 0 bases at J, with 13 bases in the middle. The CDR3 runs to 15 residues. Germline values: CDR1 SGHAT, CDR2 FQNNGV. Material: PBMCs. This clonotype was sampled from a female donor in good health and CMV-seronegative. V is TRBV11-2 and J is TRBJ1-1; maybe TRBD1 (6 bases). The CDR3 here is CASSPRGAMNTEAFF. DNA for the CDR3: TGTGCCAGCAGCCCGCGGGGGGCTATGAACACTGAAGCTTTCTTT.